A single sample is the source of the 26 T cell receptor beta chains below, sequenced in a study of memory CD4+ T cells and cytomegalovirus serostatus. The protocol was immunoSEQ multiplex PCR, while the TCRdb copy is restricted to in-frame clones and leaves out a portion. The table records 40,000 to 55,000 clones, about 80% of them present only once. Single viable CD3+CD4+CD8-CD45RO+ cells were sorted as the memory CD4+ T cells. Sequenced: memory CD4+ T cells from blood. The source is an adult in good health and CMV-seropositive.

This clone was seen once. The rearrangement uses TRBV28 and TRBJ1-5; 9 positions match TRBD1. CDR3 size: 16 residues. The V gene end was trimmed by 5 bases and the J gene end by 2 bases; junction bases not matched to a gene: 7. Germline CDR1 MDHEN, CDR2 SYDVKM. CDR3 residues: CASSQTGGRGNQPQHF. CDR3 nucleotide sequence: TGTGCCAGCAGTCAGACAGGGGGGCGCGGCAATCAGCCCCAGCATTTT.

J is TRBJ1-2 and V is TRBV7-9; D gene unclear. The length of the CDR3 is 17 residues. Germline CDR1 SEHNR, CDR2 FQNEAQ (reference sequence). Trimming removed 5 bases at V and 6 bases at J, with 25 bases between. CDR3 DNA: TGTGCCAGCAGCGCGAGAGGGTTCGACATAATTCTCCATGGCTACACCTTC. As protein: CASSARGFDIILHGYTF.

The gene calls are TRBV19 and TRBJ2-1; 14 bases align to TRBD2. Germline CDR1 and CDR2: LNHDA and SQIVND (reference sequence). V lost 5 bases to trimming and J lost 3 bases; unmatched junction nucleotides: 9. This CDR3 region has 18 residues. CDR3 amino acids: CASSAGTSGSSGYNEQFF. CDR3 nucleotides: TGTGCCAGTAGTGCCGGGACTAGCGGGAGCTCGGGCTACAATGAGCAGTTCTTC.

The CDR3 sequence is CASSWGRLLGGYTF. CDR3 nucleotide sequence: TGTGCCAGCAGTTGGGGGCGGCTCCTGGGGGGCTACACCTTC. The V and J genes are TRBV28 and TRBJ1-2, with D tentatively TRBD1 (6 bases). This CDR3 contains 14 residues. V gave up 4 bases and J gave up 8 bases, with 17 bases separating them. Germline V lookup: CDR1 MDHEN, CDR2 SYDVKM.

This chain connects TRBV2 to TRBJ1-6; no clear D. Trimming cost V 9 bases and J 5 bases, with 17 bases left between them. CDR1 and CDR2 (germline): SNHLY, FYNNEI. The CDR3 has 15 amino acids. In DNA, the CDR3 is TGTGCCAGTAGGCCGGGCAGTGCCAATAATTCACCCCTCCACTTT. This codes for CASRPGSANNSPLHF.

CDR3 loop: CASAGTGVLAQHF. As DNA, the CDR3 is TGTGCCAGTGCCGGGACAGGGGTGTTAGCCCAGCATTTT. V gene TRBV19 combines with J gene TRBJ1-5; TRBD1 agrees at 10 bases. V lost 8 bases to trimming and J lost 11 bases; unmatched junction nucleotides: 9. Germline V gives CDR1 LNHDA, CDR2 SQIVND (reference sequence). There are 13 residues in the CDR3.

V gene TRBV29-1 combines with J gene TRBJ1-2; unclear D gene. The CDR3 has 13 amino acids. CDR1 is SQVTM, CDR2 ANQGSEA, per germline. Deletions cut 0 bases from V and 8 bases from J, with 13 bases between. The CDR3 nucleotides are TGCAGCGTTGAAGATCTTCGGTCCGGGGGCTACACCTTC. It yields the protein CSVEDLRSGGYTF. Supplemented by reference TRBV29-1 and TRBJ1-2, the full variable domain reads SAVISQKPSRDICQRGTSLTIQCQVDSQVTMMFWYRQQPGQSLTLIATANQGSEATYESGFVIDKFPISRPNLTFSTLTVSNMSPEDSSIYLCSVEDLRSGGYTFGSGTRLTVV.

The chain combines TRBV6-1 with TRBJ1-1; no clear D gene. Trimming took off 4 bases at V and 3 bases at J, with 12 bases between the two ends. The V gene's germline CDR1 is MNHNS and CDR2 SASEGT. This CDR3 region has 14 residues. The CDR3 reads CASSVVARDTEAFF. The CDR3 DNA reads TGTGCCAGCAGTGTGGTTGCTCGTGACACTGAAGCTTTCTTT.

Regarding this clone: Additional DNA sequences in this sample encode the identical CDR3. The V and J genes are TRBV14 and TRBJ1-2; TRBD1 is a possible D gene (5 bases). Trimming pared 4 bases from V and 4 bases from J, leaving 10 bases between. CDR1 is SGHDN and CDR2 is FVKESK in the germline V gene. There are 13 residues in the CDR3. The CDR3 bases are TGTGCCAGCAGCCCCGCGAGGGGCTATGGCTACACCTTC. Amino acids: CASSPARGYGYTF.

The chain links TRBV7-3 to TRBJ2-5, with TRBD2 matching 8 bases. There are 13 residues in the CDR3. Germline V gives CDR1 SGHTA, CDR2 FQGTGA. J lost 4 bases, V lost 5 bases, and 3 bases had no gene match. The CDR3 DNA follows: TGTGCCAGCAGCCCGACTAGCGCAGAGACCCAGTACTTC. Protein: CASSPTSAETQYF.

The V call is TRBV20-1, the J call TRBJ2-1, with D unresolved. CDR3 length: 10 residues. Germline values: CDR1 DFQATT, CDR2 SNEGSKA (reference sequence). The germline V and J ends were trimmed by 4 bases and 8 bases, with 6 bases remaining between them. This chain's CDR3 is CSAKSYEQFF. The CDR3 DNA reads as TGCAGTGCTAAGTCCTATGAGCAGTTCTTC.

V usage is TRBV14 and J usage is TRBJ2-4, with D perhaps TRBD1 (6 bases). From germline, CDR1 is SGHDN and CDR2 FVKESK. Deletions cut 4 bases from V and 0 bases from J, with 13 bases between. The CDR3 is 16 amino acids. The CDR3 reads CASSPRTELAKNIQYF. The CDR3 DNA follows: TGTGCCAGCAGCCCAAGGACAGAACTAGCCAAAAACATTCAGTACTTC.

This sequence joins TRBV6-4 and TRBJ1-5, with D possibly matching TRBD1 (6 bases). V lost 6 bases to trimming and J lost 0 bases, with 18 bases between them. Germline-derived CDR1 and CDR2 are MRHNA and SNTAGT. This CDR3 is 17 amino acids long. The CDR3 protein is CASRPRRGSYSNQPQHF. In nucleotides, the CDR3 is TGTGCCAGCAGGCCCCGGAGGGGGTCCTATAGCAATCAGCCCCAGCATTTT.

The V gene is TRBV7-2, the J gene TRBJ1-5; D remains unclear. The length of the CDR3 is 12 residues. V shed 3 bases and J shed 6 bases, with 6 bases lying between them. Germline V gene lookup returns CDR1 SGHTA and CDR2 FQGNSA. CDR3 bases: TGTGCCAGCAGCTTCTCGGGTCAGCCCCAGCATTTT. Translated: CASSFSGQPQHF.

This clone was seen a single time. The chain combines TRBV28 with TRBJ2-2; D is unresolved. Trimming cost V 5 bases and J 6 bases, with 13 bases left between them. The CDR3 is 14 amino acids. CDR1 and CDR2 from the germline V gene are MDHEN and SYDVKM. The CDR3 nucleotides read TGTGCCAGCAGTAGGGTCCAGCCTCCCGGGGAGCTGTTTTTT. It specifies CASSRVQPPGELFF.

This clone ranks as medium-sized. Here the CDR3 DNA reads TGTGCCAGCAGTAGACCGGGACACTTCGTGCACGGAGATCAGCCCCAGCATTTT. This gives the protein CASSRPGHFVHGDQPQHF. V usage is TRBV21-1 and J usage is TRBJ1-5; the table gives TRBD1 as D, unverified against the DNA. TRBV21-1 is classified as a pseudogene. The CDR3 contains 18 residues.

This clone showed up just once. The rearrangement joins TRBV7-9 to TRBJ1-2; 7 nucleotides align to TRBD1. Germline CDR1 SEHNR, CDR2 FQNEAQ (reference sequence). V lost 4 bases to trimming and J lost 8 bases; unmatched junction nucleotides: 7. This CDR3 has 13 residues. The CDR3 sequence is CASSYRQGGGYTF. The CDR3 DNA follows: TGTGCCAGCAGCTACCGACAGGGCGGCGGCTACACCTTC.

The chain combines TRBV15 with TRBJ2-1, with D possibly being TRBD1 (5 bases). The CDR3 length is 17 residues. Germline V gene lookup returns CDR1 LNHNV and CDR2 YYDKDF (reference sequence). V was pared by 5 bases and J by 0 bases, with 17 bases between. In DNA form, the CDR3 reads TGTGCCACCAGCCGTCCCAGGGTCGCGGACTCCTACAATGAGCAGTTCTTC. As protein: CATSRPRVADSYNEQFF.

The CDR3 DNA is TGTGCCAGCAGGCGCCGGGACATGGGAAACTATGGCTACACCTTC. Its protein is CASRRRDMGNYGYTF. The chain employs TRBV6-6 and TRBJ1-2, with D possibly TRBD1 on 6 matching bases. With 6 bases removed from V and 2 bases from J, the gap between germline ends came to 16 bases. This CDR3 comprises 15 residues. CDR1 and CDR2 (germline): MNHNY, SVGAGI (reference sequence).

The DNA of the CDR3 is TGTGCCAGCAGTTACCACCAGGCCTACGAGCAGTACTTC. The encoded protein is CASSYHQAYEQYF. The chain couples TRBV6-5 to TRBJ2-7; no firm D call. The CDR3 extends over 13 amino acids. Deletions cut 2 bases from V and 2 bases from J, with 7 bases between. CDR1 and CDR2 (germline): MNHEY, SVGAGI.

J is TRBJ2-7 and V is TRBV6-5; possible D gene TRBD1, 5 bases. Trimming stripped 6 bases from V and 6 bases from J, with 15 bases between. The CDR3 runs to 13 residues. Germline values: CDR1 MNHEY, CDR2 SVGAGI. In nucleotides, the CDR3 is TGTGCCAGCAGCCTTCAGGGCCCGAGCGAGCAGTACTTC. It is translated as CASSLQGPSEQYF.

The chain joins TRBV5-6 to TRBJ2-5, with 8 bases that match TRBD1. Germline V lookup: CDR1 SGHDT, CDR2 YYEEEE. Trimming removed 0 bases from V and 3 bases from J; junction bases left unmatched: 7. The CDR3 loop spans 16 amino acids. The CDR3 protein is CASSLGTGSSEETQYF. The DNA for the CDR3 is TGTGCCAGCAGCTTGGGGACAGGGTCCAGCGAAGAGACCCAGTACTTC.

CDR3: CASSFTGGANTGELFF. The CDR3 DNA follows: TGTGCCAGCAGCTTCACAGGGGGCGCGAACACCGGGGAGCTGTTTTTT. The chain couples TRBV7-2 to TRBJ2-2; 9 bases match TRBD1. Germline assignment: CDR1 SGHTA and CDR2 FQGNSA. The CDR3 is made up of 16 amino acids. J gave up 0 bases and V 3 bases, and 2 bases lay outside the gene matches.

V and J are TRBV4-2 and TRBJ2-1; TRBD2 agrees at 8 bases. V trimming: 0 bases; J trimming: 5 bases; junction bases outside the gene matches: 12. Germline V gene lookup returns CDR1 LGHNA and CDR2 YNFKEQ. The CDR3 runs 18 residues. In nucleotides, the CDR3 is TGTGCCAGCAGCCAAGATGAATCAACGGGAGGGCCCCACAATGAGCAGTTCTTC. This sequence encodes CASSQDESTGGPHNEQFF.

The chain uses TRBV19 and TRBJ1-4, with D maybe TRBD1 (5 bases). Germline CDR1 LNHDA, CDR2 SQIVND (reference sequence). The V end was cut by 5 bases, the J end by 4 bases, with 14 bases between. CDR3 size: 15 residues. The CDR3: CASSSSSGGNEKLFF. The DNA for the CDR3 is TGTGCCAGTAGTTCATCCTCGGGGGGTAATGAAAAACTGTTTTTT.

V and J are TRBV18 and TRBJ2-6, with a tentative D call TRBD1 (6 bases). V was shortened by 0 bases and J by 1 base, with 10 bases between the two germline ends. CDR3 length: 17 amino acids. The V gene's germline CDR1 is KGHSH and CDR2 LQKENI. CDR3 protein: CASSPPGHLSGANVLTF. For the CDR3, the DNA is TGTGCCAGCTCACCACCGGGACACCTTTCTGGGGCCAACGTCCTGACTTTC.